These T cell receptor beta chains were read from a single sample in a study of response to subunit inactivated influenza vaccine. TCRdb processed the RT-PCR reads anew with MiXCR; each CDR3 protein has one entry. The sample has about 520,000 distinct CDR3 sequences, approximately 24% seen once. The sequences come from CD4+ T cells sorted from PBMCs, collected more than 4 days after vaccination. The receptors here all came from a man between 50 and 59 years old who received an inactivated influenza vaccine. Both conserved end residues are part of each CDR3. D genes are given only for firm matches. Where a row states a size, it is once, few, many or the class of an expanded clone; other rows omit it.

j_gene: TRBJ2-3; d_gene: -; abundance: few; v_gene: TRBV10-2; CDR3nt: TGCGCCAGCAGTGATAGGCAGGGTATCCCAGATACGCAGTATTTT; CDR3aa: CASSDRQGIPDTQYF
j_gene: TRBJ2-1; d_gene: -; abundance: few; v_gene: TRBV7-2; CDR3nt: TGTGCCAGCAGCCCGTACCAGTCCTACAATGAGCAGTTCTTC; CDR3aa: CASSPYQSYNEQFF
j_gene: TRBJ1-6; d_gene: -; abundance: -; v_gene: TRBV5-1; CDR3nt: TGCGCCAGCAGGGTTCAGTCTTATAATTCACCCCTCCACTTT; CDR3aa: CASRVQSYNSPLHF
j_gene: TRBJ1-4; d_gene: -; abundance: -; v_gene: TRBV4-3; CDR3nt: TGCGCCAGCAGCCGTACCGGGAGGGAAAAACTGTTTTTT; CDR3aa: CASSRTGREKLFF
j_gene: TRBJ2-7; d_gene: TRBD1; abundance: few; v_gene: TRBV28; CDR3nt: TGTGCCAGCAGTGTACAGGGGGGAAGCTACGAGCAGTACTTC; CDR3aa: CASSVQGGSYEQYF
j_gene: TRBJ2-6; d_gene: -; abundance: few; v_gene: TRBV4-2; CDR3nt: TGTGCCAGCAGCCAAGCCCTGATCACCGGTAGCTCTGGGGCCAACGTCCTGACTTTC; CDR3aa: CASSQALITGSSGANVLTF
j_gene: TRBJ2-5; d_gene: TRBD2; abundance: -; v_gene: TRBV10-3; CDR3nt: TGTGCCATCAGCTCTAGCGGGGGGAGTTCGGAGACCCAGTACTTC; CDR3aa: CAISSSGGSSETQYF
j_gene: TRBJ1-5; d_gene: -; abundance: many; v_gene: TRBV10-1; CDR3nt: TGCGCCAGCAGTGAGGGTCACAATCAGCCCCAGCATTTT; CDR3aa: CASSEGHNQPQHF
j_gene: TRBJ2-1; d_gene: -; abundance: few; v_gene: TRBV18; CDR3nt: TGTGCCAGCTCACCACTACAGGGTGAGCAGTTCTTC; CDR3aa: CASSPLQGEQFF
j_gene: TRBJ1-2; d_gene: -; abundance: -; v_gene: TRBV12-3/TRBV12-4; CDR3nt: TGTGCCAGCAGTTTAGCAGGGCGAGGGGCGGGCTACACCTTC; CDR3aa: CASSLAGRGAGYTF
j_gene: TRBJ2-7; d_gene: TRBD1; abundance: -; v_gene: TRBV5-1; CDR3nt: TGCGCCAGCAGCCGGACAGGGAGAGGGTACGAGCAGTACTTC; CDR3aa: CASSRTGRGYEQYF
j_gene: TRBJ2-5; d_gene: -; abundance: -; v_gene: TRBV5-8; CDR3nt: TGTGCCAGCAGCTTGAGCGGATGGAGGTTGGAGACCCAGTACTTC; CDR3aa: CASSLSGWRLETQYF
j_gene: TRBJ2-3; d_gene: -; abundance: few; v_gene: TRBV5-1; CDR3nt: TGCGCCAGCAGCTTGGACCGCAGGTCCACAGATACGCAGTATTTT; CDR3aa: CASSLDRRSTDTQYF
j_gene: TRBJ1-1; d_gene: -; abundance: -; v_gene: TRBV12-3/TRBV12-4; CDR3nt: TGTGCCAGCAGTTTAAGGCCGCAGTACATGAACACTGAAGCTTTCTTT; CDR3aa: CASSLRPQYMNTEAFF
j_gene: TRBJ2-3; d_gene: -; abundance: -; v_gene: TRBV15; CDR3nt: TGTGCCACCAGCAGAGATCTTGGACTCTCAGATACGCAGTATTTT; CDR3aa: CATSRDLGLSDTQYF
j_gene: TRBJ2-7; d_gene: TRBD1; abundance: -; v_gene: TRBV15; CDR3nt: TGTGCCACCAGCAGAGATCGGGCAGGGGGCGAGCAGTACTTC; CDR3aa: CATSRDRAGGEQYF
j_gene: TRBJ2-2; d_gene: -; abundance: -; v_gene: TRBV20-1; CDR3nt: TGCAGTGCTAGAGTCGGCAGTTCATTGAACACCGGGGAGCTGTTTTTT; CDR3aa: CSARVGSSLNTGELFF
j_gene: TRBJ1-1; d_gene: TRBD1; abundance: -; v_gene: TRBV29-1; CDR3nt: TGCAGCGGGGACAGCTTGAACACTGAAGCTTCCTTT; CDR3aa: CSGDSLNTEASF
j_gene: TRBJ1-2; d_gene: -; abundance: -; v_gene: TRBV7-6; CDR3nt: TGTGCCAGCAGCTCGACCCCGATTACAGGGAAGTATGGCTACACCTTC; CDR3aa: CASSSTPITGKYGYTF
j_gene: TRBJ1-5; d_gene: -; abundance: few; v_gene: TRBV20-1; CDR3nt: TGCAGTGCTAGCGCAGGGAATCAGCCCCAGCATTTT; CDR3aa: CSASAGNQPQHF
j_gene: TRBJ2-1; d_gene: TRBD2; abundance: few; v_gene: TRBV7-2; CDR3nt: TGTGCCAGCAGCCCTCCGGGACTAGCGATTTCAGAACGGTTCTTC; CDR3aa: CASSPPGLAISERFF
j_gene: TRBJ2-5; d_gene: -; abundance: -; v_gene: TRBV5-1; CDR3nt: TGCGCCAGCAGCTTGGCGGCAGGGCAAGAGACCAAGTACTTC; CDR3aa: CASSLAAGQETKYF
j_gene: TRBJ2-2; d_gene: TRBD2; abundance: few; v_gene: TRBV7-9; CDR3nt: TGTGCCAGCAGCTTTCGAGCGGGAGCCACCCCCGGGGAGCTGTTTTTT; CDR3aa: CASSFRAGATPGELFF
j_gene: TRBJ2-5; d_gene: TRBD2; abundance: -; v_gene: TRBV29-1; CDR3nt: TGCAGCGCCAAGCGGGGCCCCGGGGCCCAGTACTTC; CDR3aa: CSAKRGPGAQYF
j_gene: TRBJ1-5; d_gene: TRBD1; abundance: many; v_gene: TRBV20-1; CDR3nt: TGCAGTGCTAGGGGGACAGGATATAGCAATCAGCCCCAGCATTTT; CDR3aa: CSARGTGYSNQPQHF
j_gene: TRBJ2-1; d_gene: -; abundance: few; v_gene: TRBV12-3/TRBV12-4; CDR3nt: TGTGCCAGCAGTATCAACAATGAGCAGTTCTTC; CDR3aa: CASSINNEQFF
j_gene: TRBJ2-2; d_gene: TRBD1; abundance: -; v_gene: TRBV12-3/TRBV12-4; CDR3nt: TGTGCCTACAACAGGGGCACCGGGGAGCTGTTTTTT; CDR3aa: CAYNRGTGELFF
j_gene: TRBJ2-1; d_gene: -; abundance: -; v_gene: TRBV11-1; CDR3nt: TGTGCCAGCATGTATTCTTGGGGCAATGAGCAGTTCTTC; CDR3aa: CASMYSWGNEQFF
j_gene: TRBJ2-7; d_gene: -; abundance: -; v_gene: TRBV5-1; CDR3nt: TGCGCCAGCAGCTTGGCCGCAACAACGTCCTACGAGCAGTACTTC; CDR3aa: CASSLAATTSYEQYF
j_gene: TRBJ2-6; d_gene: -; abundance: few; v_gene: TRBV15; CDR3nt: TGTGCCACCAGCAGAGAGGCAGGGAACTCTGGGGCCAACGTCCTGACTTTC; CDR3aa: CATSREAGNSGANVLTF
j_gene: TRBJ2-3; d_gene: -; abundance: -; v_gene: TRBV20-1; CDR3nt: TGCAGTGTCCGGTCTGGCACAGATACGCAGTATTTT; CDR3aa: CSVRSGTDTQYF
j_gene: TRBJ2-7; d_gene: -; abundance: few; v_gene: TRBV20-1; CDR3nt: TGCAGTGCTAGAGATATACTCAAAGCTTACGAGCAGTACTTC; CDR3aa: CSARDILKAYEQYF
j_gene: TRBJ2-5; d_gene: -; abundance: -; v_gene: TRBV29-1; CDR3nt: TGCAGCGGCGGGACAGTAAGAGAGACCCAGTACTTC; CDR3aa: CSGGTVRETQYF
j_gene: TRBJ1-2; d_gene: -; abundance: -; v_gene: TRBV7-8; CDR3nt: TGTGCCAGCAGCTTAAGTCGGGGAACCTATGGCTACACCTTC; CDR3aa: CASSLSRGTYGYTF
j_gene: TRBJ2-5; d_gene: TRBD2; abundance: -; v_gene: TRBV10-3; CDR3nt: TGTGCCACCGGGACTACCCAAGAGACCCAGTACTTC; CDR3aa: CATGTTQETQYF
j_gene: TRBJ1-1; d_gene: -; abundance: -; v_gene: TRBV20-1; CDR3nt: TGCAGTGCTGCAGCCCGCAGACTGATGAACACTGAAGCTTTCTTT; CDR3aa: CSAAARRLMNTEAFF
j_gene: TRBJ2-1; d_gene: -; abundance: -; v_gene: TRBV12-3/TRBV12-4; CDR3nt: TGTGCCAGCAGTCCCCGGTCCGAGCAGTTCTTC; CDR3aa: CASSPRSEQFF
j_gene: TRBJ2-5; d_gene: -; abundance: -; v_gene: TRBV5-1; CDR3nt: TGCGCCAGCAGGTTCCGGGGGGGACAGGAGACCCAGTACTTC; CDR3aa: CASRFRGGQETQYF
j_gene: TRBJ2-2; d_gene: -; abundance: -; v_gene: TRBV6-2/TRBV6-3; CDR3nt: TGTGCCAGCAGTCCCGCTAGATGGGAGGTGGAGCTGTTTTTT; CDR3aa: CASSPARWEVELFF
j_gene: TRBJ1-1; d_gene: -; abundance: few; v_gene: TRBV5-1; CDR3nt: TGCGCCAGCAGCTTGGTGTCAGACATGAACACTGAAGCTTTCTTT; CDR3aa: CASSLVSDMNTEAFF
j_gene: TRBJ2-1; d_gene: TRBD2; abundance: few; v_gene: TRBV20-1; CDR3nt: TGCAGTGCTAGAGTTGCTAGCGGATACAATGAGCAGTTCTTC; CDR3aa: CSARVASGYNEQFF
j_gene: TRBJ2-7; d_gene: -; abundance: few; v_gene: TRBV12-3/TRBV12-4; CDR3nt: TGTGCCAGCAGCGAAATTAAGGGAAAGCAGTACTTC; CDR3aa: CASSEIKGKQYF
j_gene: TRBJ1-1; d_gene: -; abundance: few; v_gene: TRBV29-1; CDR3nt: TGCAGCGTCCGTTCTCTTGAGGGCGGCACTGAAGCTTTCTTT; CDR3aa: CSVRSLEGGTEAFF
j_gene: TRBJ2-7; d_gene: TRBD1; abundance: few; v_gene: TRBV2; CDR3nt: TGTGCCAGCAGTACTCGGGACAGACCCTACGAGCAGTACTTC; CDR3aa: CASSTRDRPYEQYF
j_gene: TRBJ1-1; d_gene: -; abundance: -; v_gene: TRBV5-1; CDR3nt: TGCGCCAGCAGCTTGGCCGACACCACGACTGAAGCTTTCTTT; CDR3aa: CASSLADTTTEAFF
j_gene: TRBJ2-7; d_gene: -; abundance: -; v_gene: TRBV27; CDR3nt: TGTGCCAGCAGTTTCAACACCGCTTACGAGCAGTACTTC; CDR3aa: CASSFNTAYEQYF
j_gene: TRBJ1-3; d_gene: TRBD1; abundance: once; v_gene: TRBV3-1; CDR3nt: TGTGCCAGCAGCCACGCTATCACCGGGACAGGGCCGAGCTCTGGAAACACCATATATTTT; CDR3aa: CASSHAITGTGPSSGNTIYF
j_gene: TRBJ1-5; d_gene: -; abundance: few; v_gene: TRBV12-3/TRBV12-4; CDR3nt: TGTGCCAGCTCAAACGACCGGAATAGCAATCAGCCCCAGCATTTT; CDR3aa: CASSNDRNSNQPQHF
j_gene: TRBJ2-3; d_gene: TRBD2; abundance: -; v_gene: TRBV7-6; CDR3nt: TGTGCCAGCAGTCCGACTAGCGGGTCTACGACAGATACGCAGTATTTT; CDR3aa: CASSPTSGSTTDTQYF
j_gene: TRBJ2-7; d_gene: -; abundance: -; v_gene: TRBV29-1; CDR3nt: TGCAGCCTGGGATCAGGACCGCAGTACTTC; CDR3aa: CSLGSGPQYF
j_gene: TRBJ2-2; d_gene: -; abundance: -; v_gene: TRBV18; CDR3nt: TGTGCCAGCCCACCGACAGCGGACGGGAACACCGGGGAGCTGTTTTTT; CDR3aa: CASPPTADGNTGELFF
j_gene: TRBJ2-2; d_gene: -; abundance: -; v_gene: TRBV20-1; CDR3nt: TGCAGTGCCAAGCCGTACCTATCCGGGTCAATAACCGGGGAGCTGTTTTTT; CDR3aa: CSAKPYLSGSITGELFF
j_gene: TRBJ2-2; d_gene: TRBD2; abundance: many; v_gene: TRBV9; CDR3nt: TGCGCCAGCAGCCCTAGCGGGAGAAACACCGGGGAGCTGTTTTTT; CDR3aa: CASSPSGRNTGELFF
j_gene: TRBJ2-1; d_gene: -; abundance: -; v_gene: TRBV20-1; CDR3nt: TGCAGTGCTAGAGTTAGATACAATGAGCAGTTCTTC; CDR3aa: CSARVRYNEQFF
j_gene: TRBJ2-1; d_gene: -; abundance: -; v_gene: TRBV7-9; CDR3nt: TGTGCCAGCAGTAACGGACACCTCAATGAGCAGTTCTTC; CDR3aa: CASSNGHLNEQFF
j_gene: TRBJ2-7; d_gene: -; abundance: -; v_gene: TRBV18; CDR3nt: TGTGCCAGCTCACTCCGGGACGCCTCCTACGAGCAGTACTTC; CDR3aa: CASSLRDASYEQYF